A selection of T cell receptor beta chains follows, all from one sample in a study of shared clonotypes between healthy human individuals. The assay was immunoSEQ multiplex PCR, and TCRdb's table has in-frame clones only and misses some. The repertoire holds over a million clones, with more than 95% as singletons. The sample taken for sequencing was naive CD4+ T cells sorted from blood. All receptors come from a man aged 25-40 years in good health. CDR3s leave out the opening cysteine and the closing phenylalanine or tryptophan. Each record gives: J gene, V gene, clone size, CDR3 protein. Expanded clones get a size class; other rows say once, few or many, or leave the size out.

TRBJ2-1	TRBV30	.	AWSMLAGVYEQF
TRBJ2-1	TRBV9	.	ASSADGQYNEQF
TRBJ1-5	TRBV7-9	.	ASSLNTGGNQPQH
TRBJ2-7	TRBV12-1	once	ASSSYKGGVY
TRBJ2-7	TRBV5-5	.	ASSFRDLDWSSYEQY
TRBJ2-7	TRBV28	.	ASSLEYEQY
TRBJ2-7	TRBV5-1	.	ASSPLAGGLQNYEQY
TRBJ2-3	TRBV27	.	ASSSLGLNTDTQY
TRBJ2-5	TRBV14	.	ASSQVGGETQY
TRBJ2-7	TRBV7-9	.	ASSYGGTSINYEQY
TRBJ1-5	TRBV6-1	.	ASSEEGGLQPQH
TRBJ2-7	TRBV15	.	ATSRDLSGTSYEQY
TRBJ1-3	TRBV4-1	few	ASSHAQRSSNLGGNTIY
TRBJ2-5	TRBV11-2	.	ASSFPGETQY
TRBJ1-5	TRBV6-5	.	ASRPQGRGNQPQH
TRBJ1-4	TRBV18	.	ASSAAISQGAQVEKLF
TRBJ2-2	TRBV10-3	.	AISEIRGELF
TRBJ2-3	TRBV5-6	.	ASSLGPTDTQY
TRBJ1-1	TRBV2	.	ASSVYGGSNTEAF
TRBJ1-5	TRBV29-1	.	SAGTLDQPQH
TRBJ2-2	TRBV18	.	ASSPPERELF
TRBJ1-5	TRBV2	.	ASSLDRGWSNQPQH
TRBJ1-2	TRBV2	.	ASSVESTNYGYT
TRBJ1-3	TRBV7-9	.	ASSLKGSGNTIY
TRBJ2-5	TRBV27	.	ASSRRTGTQY
TRBJ1-5	TRBV10-1	.	ASSVAVDQPQH
TRBJ2-7	TRBV5-6	.	ASSYRPIDRGLY
TRBJ2-3	TRBV5-1	.	ASSLVAITDTQY
TRBJ2-4	TRBV9	.	ASSPPLVGAGRNIQY
TRBJ2-4	TRBV11-2	once	ASSLSRVFDKNIQY
TRBJ1-2	TRBV5-1	.	ASSSRPGSYGYT
TRBJ2-2	TRBV4-1	.	ASSHPGLAGWAGELF
TRBJ2-3	TRBV7-2	.	ASSPRQRTSTDTQY
TRBJ1-3	TRBV13	.	ASSLRQGAPTGNTIY
TRBJ2-7	TRBV27	.	ASRLAEVNYEQY
TRBJ2-5	TRBV15	.	ATSRDRHTVTQY
TRBJ1-5	TRBV15	.	ATSRQNSNQPQH
TRBJ2-7	TRBV14	.	ASSQVGRQIYEQY
TRBJ2-5	TRBV25-1	.	ASSEQRVWTEETQY
TRBJ1-1	TRBV9	.	ASSVPTNTEAF
TRBJ2-1	TRBV5-4	.	ASSRPGSIEQF
TRBJ1-4	TRBV6-5	.	ASSYWGTGEEKLF
TRBJ1-5	TRBV5-1	.	ASSPGTDVDYQPQH
TRBJ2-5	TRBV19	.	ASSIHAELETQY
TRBJ2-1	TRBV11-3	.	ASSLNPSSYNEQF
TRBJ2-3	TRBV5-1	.	ASSSTYTDTQY
TRBJ1-5	TRBV19	.	ASSPWTGLSGNQPQH
TRBJ2-1	TRBV2	.	ASSGVDIGTATYNEQF
TRBJ2-7	TRBV9	once	ASSVDDRGYEQY
TRBJ2-3	TRBV19	.	ASSIFGQITDTQY
TRBJ2-7	TRBV7-2	.	ASSLKGGYYEQY
TRBJ1-5	TRBV6-6	.	ASSYSGGNQPQH
TRBJ2-3	TRBV7-2	.	ASSRGWDTDTQY